The T cell receptor beta chain described here comes from a study of blood T cell repertoires in COVID-19. About the research overall: From T cells, B-cell-depleted T cells, or PBMCs came the material, which was cDNA or gDNA.

Original methodology: Scientists estimated how many nucleated cells there were by amplifying reference gene primers. Sequencing used immunoSEQ multiplex PCR; TCRdb keeps in-frame clones, though not all of them. V and J calls and clone size come straight from that table; D and trimming were deduced from the DNA. The table shows 310,000 or so clones, with around nine tenths occurring only once. CDR1 and CDR2 (germline): KGHSH, LQKENI. J lost 0 bases, V lost 3 bases, and 4 bases had no gene match. The CDR3 sequence is 15 residues long. The source material was peripheral blood. The chain is built from TRBV18 and TRBJ2-7, with 8 bases that match TRBD1. This sequence was found in a woman between 50 and 59 years old with active or convalescent COVID-19. CDR3 nucleotide sequence: TGTGCCAGCTCACCGGGGACAGGCGGCTCCTACGAGCAGTACTTC. Protein sequence: CASSPGTGGSYEQYF.